This TCR beta chain stems from a study of radiation and T cells in renal cell carcinoma. Notes on the study in general: No pretreatment tumor biopsies were available for baseline clonotypes.

Assay used: immunoSEQ multiplex PCR; TCRdb lists only in-frame clones, some missing. This sample has about 49,000 clones, with 83% found just once. The count of this clone is one. The target antigen is unknown. Sample time point: baseline pretreatment blood. As for treatment: 15 Gy SBRT to primary tumor, nephrectomy 4 weeks later. V shed 0 bases and J shed 2 bases, with 11 bases lying between them. CDR1 is SGHRS, CDR2 YFSETQ, per germline. This CDR3 is built from 15 residues. This sequence joins TRBV5-1 and TRBJ2-5, with unresolved D. This TCR came from an older woman with renal cell carcinoma. Source: blood, taken from a patient whose treatment included radiotherapy and nephrectomy. The CDR3 reads CASSLAGTLQETQYF. CDR3 sequence (DNA): TGCGCCAGCAGCTTGGCCGGAACGTTACAAGAGACCCAGTACTTC.